Listed below are T cell receptor beta chains from one sample, sequenced in a study of T cell responses to AZD1222 COVID-19 vaccine. The method was immunoSEQ multiplex PCR; TCRdb's version includes in-frame clones alone and lacks a portion of them. Among tens of thousands of clones listed, around 90% were seen once. Sample: peripheral blood, taken on day 0 of AZD1222 vaccination. The origin of the receptors is an adult in good health. The CDR3 runs from the conserved cysteine through the conserved F or W. D genes are given only for firm matches. Clone size is not always given. Where it is, it says once, few, many or a class for expanded clones.

cdr3_length j_call v_call clone_size d_call cdr3_aa cdr3_nt
16 TRBJ1-1 TRBV19 . . CASTSEGSPSNTEAFF TGTGCCAGTACCTCAGAGGGCTCGCCGTCGAACACTGAAGCTTTCTTT
14 TRBJ2-1 TRBV29-1 . . CSVEASPGTDEQFF TGCAGCGTTGAGGCCAGCCCTGGGACGGATGAGCAGTTCTTC
14 TRBJ2-3 TRBV19 . . CASSLLGSVDTQYF TGTGCCAGTAGCCTGTTAGGTAGCGTAGATACGCAGTATTTT
12 TRBJ1-3 TRBV29-1 . . CSVVPRGNTIYF TGCAGCGTTGTTCCCAGGGGAAACACCATATATTTT
13 TRBJ2-5 TRBV6-5 . . CASSSIRAETQYF TGTGCCAGCAGTTCAATTCGGGCGGAGACCCAGTACTTC
14 TRBJ1-5 TRBV5-8 . . CASSAVRGNQPQHF TGTGCCAGCAGCGCGGTGAGGGGCAATCAGCCCCAGCATTTT
15 TRBJ1-6 TRBV2 . . CASRGDRHPNSPLHF TGTGCCAGCAGGGGAGACAGACACCCTAATTCACCCCTCCACTTT
15 TRBJ1-5 TRBV4-1 once . CASSQAAGANQPQHF TGCGCCAGCAGCCAAGCTGCAGGGGCCAATCAGCCCCAGCATTTT
13 TRBJ1-1 TRBV7-9 . . CASSSLTETEAFF TGTGCCAGCAGCTCGCTGACTGAGACTGAAGCTTTCTTT
15 TRBJ2-7 TRBV6-5 . TRBD2 CASTPMGGASYEQYF TGTGCCAGCACACCCATGGGAGGGGCGTCCTACGAGCAGTACTTC
14 TRBJ1-2 TRBV5-1 . . CASSLGQGIYGYTF TGCGCCAGCAGCTTAGGCCAGGGAATCTATGGCTACACCTTC
14 TRBJ1-2 TRBV2 . . CASSVGTKLHGYTF TGTGCCAGCAGTGTTGGGACCAAACTACATGGCTACACCTTC
13 TRBJ1-5 TRBV2 once TRBD1 CASSSDRDQPQHF TGTGCCAGCAGTTCTGACAGGGATCAGCCCCAGCATTTT
14 TRBJ2-1 TRBV11-1 . . CASSSGQRGIEQFF TGTGCCAGCAGCTCCGGACAGAGAGGGATTGAGCAGTTCTTC
16 TRBJ2-3 TRBV5-1 . . CASSFVRDSSTDTQYF TGCGCCAGCAGCTTCGTGAGAGACTCTAGCACAGATACGCAGTATTTT
16 TRBJ1-2 TRBV20-1 . . CSASGSQVGSGYGYTF TGCAGTGCTAGTGGGTCCCAGGTGGGATCAGGCTATGGCTACACCTTC
15 TRBJ2-7 TRBV6-5 . TRBD1 CASSYTDRGGYEQYF TGTGCCAGCAGTTACACGGACAGGGGTGGGTACGAGCAGTACTTC
13 TRBJ2-5 TRBV7-3 . TRBD1 CASSTGQGKTQYF TGTGCCAGCAGCACCGGACAGGGGAAGACCCAGTACTTC
14 TRBJ1-1 TRBV10-1 . . CASSEDVRLAEAFF TGCGCCAGCAGTGAGGACGTTCGACTAGCTGAAGCTTTCTTT
15 TRBJ2-7 TRBV11-2 . TRBD2 CASSLGLAETYEQYF TGTGCCAGCAGCTTGGGACTAGCGGAAACCTACGAGCAGTACTTC
13 TRBJ1-4 TRBV7-9 . . CASSLVRVEKLFF TGTGCCAGCAGCTTAGTTAGGGTCGAAAAACTGTTTTTT
16 TRBJ1-3 TRBV5-1 . TRBD1 CASSSNRGASGNTIYF TGCGCCAGCAGCTCGAACAGGGGAGCTTCTGGAAACACCATATATTTT
13 TRBJ1-1 TRBV3-1/TRBV3-2 . . CASSQQPNTEAFF TGTGCCAGCAGCCAGCAGCCGAACACTGAAGCTTTCTTT
16 TRBJ1-1 TRBV7-2 . TRBD1 CASSSRTGFMNTEAFF TGTGCCAGCAGCTCACGGACAGGGTTCATGAACACTGAAGCTTTCTTT
13 TRBJ1-2 TRBV14 . . CASSPRVANGYTF TGTGCCAGCAGCCCAAGGGTTGCGAATGGCTACACCTTC
14 TRBJ2-1 TRBV19 . . CASSIRAGLNEQFF TGTGCCAGTAGTATTAGGGCGGGGCTCAATGAGCAGTTCTTC
12 TRBJ2-4 TRBV4-1 . . CASSQDRAVQYF TGCGCCAGCAGCCAAGATAGGGCGGTTCAGTACTTC
13 TRBJ2-3 TRBV7-9 . . CASSFSGTDTQYF TGTGCCAGCAGCTTTAGCGGCACAGATACGCAGTATTTT
14 TRBJ2-5 TRBV5-6 . . CASSRRGSQETQYF TGTGCCAGCAGCCGTCGTGGGTCCCAAGAGACCCAGTACTTC
15 TRBJ1-2 TRBV6-1 . . CASSDGRRTNYGYTF TGTGCCAGCAGTGATGGGCGTAGGACTAACTATGGCTACACCTTC
14 TRBJ1-1 TRBV5-1 . . CASSEGGLHTEAFF TGCGCCAGCAGCGAGGGAGGTCTGCACACTGAAGCTTTCTTT
14 TRBJ1-6 TRBV3-1/TRBV3-2 . . CASSDTADGSPLHF TGTGCCAGCAGCGACACCGCAGACGGTTCACCCCTCCACTTT
18 TRBJ2-6 TRBV24-1 . . CATSDNAGSNSGANVLTF TGTGCCACCAGTGATAATGCAGGCTCCAACTCTGGGGCCAACGTCCTGACTTTC
13 TRBJ1-5 TRBV15 . . CATSSERGQPQHF TGTGCCACCAGCAGTGAACGAGGCCAGCCCCAGCATTTT
15 TRBJ1-5 TRBV6-2/TRBV6-3 . TRBD1 CASSQTGGWGQPQHF TGTGCCAGCAGTCAGACAGGGGGCTGGGGGCAGCCCCAGCATTTT
16 TRBJ1-2 TRBV6-5 . . CASSSRGTPANYGYTF TGTGCCAGCAGTTCCCGAGGGACACCCGCTAACTATGGCTACACCTTC
15 TRBJ1-5 TRBV4-1 . . CASSQQGQGNQPQHF TGCGCCAGCAGCCAACAGGGGCAGGGCAATCAGCCCCAGCATTTT
14 TRBJ2-2 TRBV7-3 . TRBD1 CASSPGQGDGELFF TGTGCCAGCAGTCCGGGACAGGGGGACGGGGAGCTGTTTTTT
16 TRBJ2-5 TRBV5-5 . TRBD2 CASNPQGRGGQETQYF TGTGCCAGCAACCCCCAAGGGCGGGGGGGCCAAGAGACCCAGTACTTC
16 TRBJ2-7 TRBV5-1 . . CASSLGGMAAAYEQYF TGCGCCAGCAGCTTGGGGGGAATGGCGGCGGCCTACGAGCAGTACTTC
13 TRBJ2-5 TRBV4-2 . . CASSQGEWETQYF TGTGCCAGCAGCCAAGGGGAATGGGAGACCCAGTACTTC
12 TRBJ1-2 TRBV28 . . CASSLYGYGYTF TGTGCCAGCAGTTTATACGGATATGGCTACACCTTC
16 TRBJ2-1 TRBV9 . TRBD2 CASSVGASGGRNEQFF TGTGCCAGCAGCGTAGGGGCTAGCGGGGGAAGGAATGAGCAGTTCTTC
15 TRBJ2-5 TRBV6-5 . TRBD2 CASREGTSGQETQYF TGTGCCAGCAGAGAGGGGACTAGCGGACAAGAGACCCAGTACTTC
14 TRBJ2-5 TRBV19 . . CASSKASSGETQYF TGTGCCAGTAGCAAAGCTAGCTCAGGGGAGACCCAGTACTTC
15 TRBJ1-1 TRBV5-5 . TRBD1 CASSFGDRDHTEAFF TGTGCCAGCAGCTTTGGGGACAGGGATCACACTGAAGCTTTCTTT